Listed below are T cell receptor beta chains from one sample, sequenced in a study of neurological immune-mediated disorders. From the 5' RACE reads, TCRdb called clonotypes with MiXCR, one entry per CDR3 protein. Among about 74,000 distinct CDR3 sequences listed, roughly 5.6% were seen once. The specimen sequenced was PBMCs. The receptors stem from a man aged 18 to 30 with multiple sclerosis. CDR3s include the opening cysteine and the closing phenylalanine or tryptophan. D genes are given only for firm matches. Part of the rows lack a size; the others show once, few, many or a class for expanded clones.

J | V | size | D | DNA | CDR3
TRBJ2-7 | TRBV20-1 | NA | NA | TGCAGTGCTAGCAGCGTGAAAGAGCAGTACTTC | CSASSVKEQYF
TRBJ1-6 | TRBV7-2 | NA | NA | TGTGCCAGCAGCCCCCAGGCAGGGTTTTCACCCCTCAACTTT | CASSPQAGFSPLNF
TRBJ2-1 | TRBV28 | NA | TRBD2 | TGTGCCAGCAGTGGAGCGGGAGTGGGCCATGAGCAGTTCTTC | CASSGAGVGHEQFF
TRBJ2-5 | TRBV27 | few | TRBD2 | TGTGCCAGCAAGGGACTAGCGGGAGGAGAGACCCAGTACTTC | CASKGLAGGETQYF
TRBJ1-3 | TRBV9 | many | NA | TGTGCCAGCAGCGTAGGGTCAGGGGCCTACTCTGGAAACACCATATATTTT | CASSVGSGAYSGNTIYF
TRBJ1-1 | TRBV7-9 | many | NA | TGTGCCAGCAGCTTACGCTCGGGGGGCTGGTACACTGAAGCTTTCTTT | CASSLRSGGWYTEAFF
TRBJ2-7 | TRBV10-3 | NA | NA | TGTGCCATCCGTCAAACCTCCTACGAGCAGTACTTC | CAIRQTSYEQYF
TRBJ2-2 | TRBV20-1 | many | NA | TGCAGTGCCCGGAACACCGGGGAGCTGTTTTTT | CSARNTGELFF
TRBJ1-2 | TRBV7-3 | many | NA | TGTGCCAGCAGCCCCAACTGGGACGCACCAGATGGCTACACCTTC | CASSPNWDAPDGYTF
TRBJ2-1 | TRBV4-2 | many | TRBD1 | TGTGCCAGCAGCCAAGAGGGGACAGCCTACAATGAGCAGTTCTTC | CASSQEGTAYNEQFF
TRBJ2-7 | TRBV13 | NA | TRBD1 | TGTGCCAGCAGCTCTCTATGGGACAGGGCGGACTACGAGCAGTACTTC | CASSSLWDRADYEQYF
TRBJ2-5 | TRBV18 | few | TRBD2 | TGTGCCAGCTCACCTGCCGGTCGGCGGGGGTTCCAAGAGACCCAGTACTTC | CASSPAGRRGFQETQYF
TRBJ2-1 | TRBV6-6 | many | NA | TGTGCCAGCAGTTCCTATGAGCAGTTCTTC | CASSSYEQFF
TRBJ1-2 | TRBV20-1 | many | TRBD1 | TGCAGTGCTAGAGAACAGGGGACGGAAACCTTC | CSAREQGTETF
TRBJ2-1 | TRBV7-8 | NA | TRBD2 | TGTGCCAGCAGCATAACCCAGCGGGAGCATCCATACAATGAGCAGTTCTTC | CASSITQREHPYNEQFF
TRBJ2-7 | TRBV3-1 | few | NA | TGTGCCAGCAGCACCCCCGGAACCTACGAGCAGTACTTC | CASSTPGTYEQYF
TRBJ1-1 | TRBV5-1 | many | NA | TGCGCCAGCAGCTTGGACGGGATGAACACTGAAGCTTTCTTT | CASSLDGMNTEAFF
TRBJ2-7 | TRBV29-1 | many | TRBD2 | TGCAGCGTCCTGGGACTAGCGGGAGGCCGATGGTACGAGCAGTACTTC | CSVLGLAGGRWYEQYF
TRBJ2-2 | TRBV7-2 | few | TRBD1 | TGTGCCAGCAGCTCAACAGGGGGCTTTGTAACCGGGGAGCTGTTTTTT | CASSSTGGFVTGELFF
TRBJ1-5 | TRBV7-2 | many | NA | TGTGCCAGCAGCTTCTTGGCAGGAGCACATCAGCCCCAGAATTTT | CASSFLAGAHQPQNF
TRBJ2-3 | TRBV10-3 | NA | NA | TGTGCCATCGGGGTAAGCACAGATACGCAGTATTTT | CAIGVSTDTQYF
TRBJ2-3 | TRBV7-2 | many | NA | TGTGCCAGCAGCTTAGCGGGGCGGGCGGATACGCAGTATTTT | CASSLAGRADTQYF
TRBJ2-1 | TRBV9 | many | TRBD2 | TGTGCCAGCAGCGCCCCGCGGGGGAGCTCCTACAATGAGCAGTTCTTC | CASSAPRGSSYNEQFF
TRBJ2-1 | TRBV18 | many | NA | TGTGCCAGCTCACGAGGACGGAACAATGAGCAGTTCTTC | CASSRGRNNEQFF
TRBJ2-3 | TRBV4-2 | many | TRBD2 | TGTGCCAGCAGCCCCGGGACTAGCGGGAGTGAAGGGGCAGATACGCAGTATTTT | CASSPGTSGSEGADTQYF
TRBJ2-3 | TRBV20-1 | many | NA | TGCAGTGCTAGCCCCCAGGCAGATACGCAGTATTTT | CSASPQADTQYF
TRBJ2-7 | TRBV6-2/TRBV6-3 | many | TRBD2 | TGTGCCAGCAGAGGACTAGCGGGAGGTAACTCCTACGAGCAGTACTTC | CASRGLAGGNSYEQYF
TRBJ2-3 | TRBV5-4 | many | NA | TGTGCCAGCAGTTCTGAACGGGGGTATTACACAGATACGCAGTATTTT | CASSSERGYYTDTQYF
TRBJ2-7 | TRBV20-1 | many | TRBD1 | TGCAGTGCCCAGACAGGGGATAATTCCTACGAGCAGTACTTC | CSAQTGDNSYEQYF
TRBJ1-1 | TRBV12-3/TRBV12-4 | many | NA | TGTGCCAGCAGATCAGGGGTCCAGACTGAAGCTTTCTTT | CASRSGVQTEAFF
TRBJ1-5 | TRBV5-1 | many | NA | TGCGCCAGCAGCCAGGCGGGGGGGGGACAGCCCCAGCATTTT | CASSQAGGGQPQHF
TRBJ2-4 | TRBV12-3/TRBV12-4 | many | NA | TGTGCCAGCAGTTTACGGCCAGGGAGGAACATTCAGTACTTC | CASSLRPGRNIQYF
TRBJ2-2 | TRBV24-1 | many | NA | TGTGCCACCCGGACAGGGAGGGAGATCGGGGAGCTGTTTTTT | CATRTGREIGELFF
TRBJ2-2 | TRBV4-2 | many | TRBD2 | TGTGCCAGCAGCCAGAACCTAGCGGTTCCCAACACCGGGGAGCTGTTTTTT | CASSQNLAVPNTGELFF
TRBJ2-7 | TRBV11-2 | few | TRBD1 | TGTGCCAGCAGCCGACGCAATTCCGACAGGGCCGAGCAGTACTTC | CASSRRNSDRAEQYF
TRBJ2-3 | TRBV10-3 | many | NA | TGTGCCATCAGTGAGATCACTAGGACAGATACGCAGTATTTT | CAISEITRTDTQYF
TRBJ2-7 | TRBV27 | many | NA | TGTGCCAGCAGTTTATCACCGATGTCACAGTACCTTAACTTC | CASSLSPMSQYLNF
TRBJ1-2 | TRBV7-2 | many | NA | TGTGCCAGCAGCTTAGGGGTTACAGGGATAAGTGGGGGCTACACCTTC | CASSLGVTGISGGYTF
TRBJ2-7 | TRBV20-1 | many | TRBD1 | TGCAGTGCTAGAGAGAGGGACAGGGTCCACGAGCAGTACTTC | CSARERDRVHEQYF
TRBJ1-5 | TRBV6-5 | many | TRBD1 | TGTGCCAGCAGAAGGACAGGCAATCAGCCCCAGAATTTT | CASRRTGNQPQNF
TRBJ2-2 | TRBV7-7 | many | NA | TGTGCTAGCAGCCCGGGAAGACTAGTCAGCACCGGGGAGCTGTTTTTT | CASSPGRLVSTGELFF
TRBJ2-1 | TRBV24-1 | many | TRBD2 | TGTGCCACCAGCCGCGGGGCTAGCGGTAGCCATGAGCAGTTCTTC | CATSRGASGSHEQFF
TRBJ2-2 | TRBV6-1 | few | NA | TGTGCCAGCAGACCGGGTCCTCTAATCCGCGGGGAGCTGTTTTTT | CASRPGPLIRGELFF
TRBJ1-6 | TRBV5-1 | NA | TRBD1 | TGCGCCAGCAGCTTGGAAACAGGGGCGAATTCACCCCTCAACTTT | CASSLETGANSPLNF
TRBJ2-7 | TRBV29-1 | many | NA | TGCAGCGTGTCGAATGGGTGGCTAGGACGAACCGAGCAGTACTTC | CSVSNGWLGRTEQYF
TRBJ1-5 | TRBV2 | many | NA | TGTGCCAGCAGACCGGGACCGCGCGATCAGCCCCAGAATTTT | CASRPGPRDQPQNF
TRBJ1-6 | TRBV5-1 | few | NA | TGCGCCAGCAGCTTGGTGTCGAGGGGTGGTGGGAATTCACCCCTCAACTTT | CASSLVSRGGGNSPLNF
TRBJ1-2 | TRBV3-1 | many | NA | TGTGCCAGCAAGGGGGGGCACAACTATGGCTACACCTTC | CASKGGHNYGYTF
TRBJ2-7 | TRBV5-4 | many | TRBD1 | TGTGCCAGCAGCTTCCCACAGGGGGCGGGAGAGCAGTACTTC | CASSFPQGAGEQYF
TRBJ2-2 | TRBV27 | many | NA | TGTGCCAGCAAGCGGCAGGTTCTAACCGGGGAGCTGTTTTTT | CASKRQVLTGELFF
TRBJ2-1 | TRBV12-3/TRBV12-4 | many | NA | TGTGCCAGCAGTAATTTCGATGAGCAGTTCTTC | CASSNFDEQFF
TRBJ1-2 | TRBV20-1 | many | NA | TGCAGTGCTCGGACCTTAAGGGGCTATGGCTACACCTTC | CSARTLRGYGYTF
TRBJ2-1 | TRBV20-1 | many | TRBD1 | TGCAGTGCTAAACAGGGGTACAATGAGCAGTTCTTC | CSAKQGYNEQFF
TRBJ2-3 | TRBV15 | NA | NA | TGTGCCACCCCACTTCTCTCCCTTCATACGCAGTATTTT | CATPLLSLHTQYF
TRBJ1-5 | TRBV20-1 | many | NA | TGCAGTGCTAAGCGAACGGTTAATCAGCCCCAGCATTTT | CSAKRTVNQPQHF